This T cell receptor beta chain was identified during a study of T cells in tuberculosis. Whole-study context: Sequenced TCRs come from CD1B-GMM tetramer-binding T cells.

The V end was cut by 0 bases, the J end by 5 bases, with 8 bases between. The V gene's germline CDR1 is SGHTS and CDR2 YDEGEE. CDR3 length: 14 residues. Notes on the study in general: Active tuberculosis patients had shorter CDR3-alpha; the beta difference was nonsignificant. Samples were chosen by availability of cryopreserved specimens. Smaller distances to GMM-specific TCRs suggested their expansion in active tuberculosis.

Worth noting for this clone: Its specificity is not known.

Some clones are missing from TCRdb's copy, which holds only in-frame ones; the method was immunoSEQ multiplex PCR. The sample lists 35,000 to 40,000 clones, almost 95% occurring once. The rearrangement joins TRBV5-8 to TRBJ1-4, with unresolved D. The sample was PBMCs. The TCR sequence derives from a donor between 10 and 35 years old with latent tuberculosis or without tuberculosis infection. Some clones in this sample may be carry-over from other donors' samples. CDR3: CASSLGQENEKLFF. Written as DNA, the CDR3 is TGTGCCAGCAGCTTGGGGCAGGAAAATGAAAAACTGTTTTTT.